The clone carrying this T cell receptor beta chain was seen repeatedly, ten times or more. Profiled with immunoSEQ multiplex PCR; TCRdb holds only in-frame clones, not every one. Of about 73,000 clones in the sample, roughly 80% were seen once. This sample is part of a study of OX40 agonist ivuxolimab in advanced cancers. The wider study: Three patients, one with hepatocellular carcinoma and two with cutaneous melanoma, responded partially.

Germline loops: CDR1 LNHDA, CDR2 SQIVND (reference sequence). Trimming took off 4 bases at V and 1 base at J, with 10 bases between the two ends. The CDR3 is made up of 15 amino acids. The chain carries TRBV19 and TRBJ2-2; TRBD1 is a possible D gene (5 bases). Sequences were derived from CD4+ or CD8+ T cells sorted from blood, sampled in a trial of the OX40 agonist ivuxolimab. This TCR derives from an adult with an advanced solid tumor such as melanoma, head and neck, liver or kidney cancer. The CDR3 nucleotides are TGTGCCAGTAGTAGGAACAGGTTGAACACCGGGGAGCTGTTTTTT. Its protein is CASSRNRLNTGELFF.